These 30 T cell receptor beta chains were sequenced from one sample in a study of post-analysis software for immune sequencing data. Researchers reported that TCR beta cDNA libraries carried unique molecular identifiers. In TCRdb, the PCR reads were re-called with MiXCR into one record per CDR3 protein. This sample carries approximately 150,000 distinct CDR3 sequences, approximately 30% of them seen once, and the ten largest clones take approximately 1.5%. These receptors are not linked to any known antigen. General study results and limits: TRBV5-6, TRBV5-1 and TRBV20-1 belonged to a set of a handful of TRBV segments that were more frequent in patients than controls.

Sequenced sample: blood. The receptors come from a girl between 5 and 17 years old with multiple sclerosis.

There are a few counts of this clonotype. The chain links TRBV13 to TRBJ1-1; 7 bases map to TRBD1. J gave up 1 base and V 5 bases, and 4 bases lay outside the gene matches. The CDR3 runs 14 residues. From germline, CDR1 is PRHDT and CDR2 FYEKMQ (reference sequence). The DNA of the CDR3 is TGTGCCAGCAGCCAGACAGGGAGGAACACTGAAGCTTTCTTT. It is translated as CASSQTGRNTEAFF.

This clonotype was counted a few times. V usage is TRBV12-3 or TRBV12-4 and J usage is TRBJ1-2; D unresolved. CDR3 length equals 14 residues. The V and J ends lost 3 bases and 8 bases respectively, with 16 bases between them. The CDR3: CASSLSGSLGGYTF. CDR3 bases: TGTGCCAGCAGTTTGTCCGGGAGTTTGGGAGGCTACACCTTC.

The sample holds many counts of this clonotype. V is TRBV20-1 and J is TRBJ2-1; D may be TRBD1 or TRBD2 (7 bases each). This CDR3 has 19 residues. CDR1 is DFQATT and CDR2 is SNEGSKA in the germline V gene (reference sequence). V lost 2 bases and J 2 bases, leaving 25 bases between the germline ends. In nucleotides, the CDR3 is TGCAGTGCTAGATGGGTTCTGGCGGGAGCAGGGGGGACCTACAATGAGCAGTTCTTC. Translation: CSARWVLAGAGGTYNEQFF.

This clonotype was observed many times. The genes are TRBV20-1 and TRBJ2-1, with 10 bases aligning to TRBD2. The CDR3 loop spans 16 amino acids. Germline values: CDR1 DFQATT, CDR2 SNEGSKA (reference sequence). Trimming took 6 bases from V and 0 from J; bases not matched to a gene: 8. Written as DNA, the CDR3 is TGCAGTGCCGCCAGCGGGAGGGCCAGCTCCTACAATGAGCAGTTCTTC. This codes for CSAASGRASSYNEQFF.

This clonotype was seen more than once but under ten times. The J gene is TRBJ1-5, the V gene TRBV7-2, with D tentatively TRBD1 (6 bases). V gave up 2 bases and J gave up 5 bases, with 13 bases separating them. Germline CDR1 SGHTA, CDR2 FQGNSA. The CDR3 totals 15 residues. In nucleotides, the CDR3 is TGTGCCAGCAGCTTACAGGGGTTCAAGCATCAGCCCCAGCATTTT. Translating it yields CASSLQGFKHQPQHF.

This clonotype was counted many times. The chain couples TRBV20-1 to TRBJ2-1; possibly TRBD1 for D (6 bases). Germline-derived CDR1 and CDR2 are DFQATT and SNEGSKA (reference sequence). This CDR3 has 14 residues. V was cut by 5 bases and J by 6 bases, with 17 bases left in between. CDR3 nucleotides: TGCAGTGCTGGAGCCGGGACAACAGGCAATGAGCAGTTCTTC. The encoded protein is CSAGAGTTGNEQFF.

The table lists this clonotype with many counts. The chain uses TRBV20-1 and TRBJ2-5, with TRBD2 matching over 14 bases. The CDR3 is made up of 18 amino acids. V shed 5 bases, J shed 5 bases, and the junction held 16 bases outside the gene matches. Germline values: CDR1 DFQATT, CDR2 SNEGSKA (reference sequence). In DNA form, the CDR3 reads TGCAGTGCTGGGCCGGGACTAGCGGGAGTTGGTTCTAGGGAGACCCAGTACTTC. Amino acid sequence: CSAGPGLAGVGSRETQYF.

In its sample, this clonotype was seen many times. This rearrangement joins TRBV5-1 to TRBJ1-2; a possible D gene is TRBD1 (5 bases). The CDR3 is made up of 13 amino acids. V lost 7 bases, J lost 8 bases, and 18 bases lay in between. CDR1 SGHRS and CDR2 YFSETQ come from the germline V gene. The CDR3 here is CASFRDRSGGYTF. The CDR3 nucleotides read TGCGCCAGCTTCCGGGACCGCTCCGGGGGCTACACCTTC.

This chain connects TRBV20-1 to TRBJ2-1; D is ambiguous. The germline CDR1 and CDR2 sequences are DFQATT and SNEGSKA (reference sequence). This CDR3 is built from 13 residues. The germline V and J ends were trimmed by 7 bases and 2 bases, with 12 bases remaining between them. CDR3 DNA sequence: TGCAGTGGTCAGAGCAGCGCCTACAATGAGCAGTTCTTC. This codes for CSGQSSAYNEQFF.

This clonotype has a count of ten or more. The gene calls are TRBV4-1 and TRBJ2-1, with unresolved D. In germline, CDR1 is MGHRA, CDR2 YSYEKL. Trimming removed 4 bases at V and 8 bases at J, with 21 bases between. CDR3 length equals 16 residues. In nucleotides, the CDR3 is TGCGCCAGCAGCCGAGCCGGCAGTGGGATGGGGTATGAGCAGTTCTTC. It translates to CASSRAGSGMGYEQFF.

Concerning this clonotype itself: This may come from a read error, since a much larger clone is one base off. The chain carries TRBV24-1 and TRBJ2-1, with a weak D call TRBD1 (6 bases). The germline gives CDR1 KGHDR, CDR2 SFDVKD. V was shortened by 5 bases and J by 10 bases, with 14 bases between the two germline ends. The CDR3 length is 13 residues. Here the CDR3 reads CATSAHTGREQFF. As DNA, the CDR3 is TGTGCCACCAGTGCCCACACAGGGCGCGAGCAGTTCTTC.

The J gene is TRBJ2-1, the V gene TRBV10-2, with a possible D match to TRBD1 (6 bases). The CDR3 spans 19 residues. Germline CDR1 is WSHSY and CDR2 is SAAADI. Trimming cost V 2 bases and J 7 bases, with 27 bases left between them. The CDR3 DNA follows: TGCGCCAGCAGTGAGCCGGGTCTTAGCCGGAAAAAGGGGGTGAATGAGCAGTTCTTC. This codes for CASSEPGLSRKKGVNEQFF.

This clonotype appeared many times. The CDR3 is CASSSEPRGRYYNEQFF. The CDR3 DNA follows: TGCGCCAGCAGCTCGGAGCCGAGGGGACGGTACTACAATGAGCAGTTCTTC. The genes are TRBV5-1 and TRBJ2-1; D is possibly TRBD1 or TRBD2 (5 bases each). Germline CDR1 reads SGHRS; CDR2 reads YFSETQ. The CDR3 spans 17 residues. Trimming shortened V by 3 bases and J by 3 bases, and 19 bases separated the two germline ends.

This clonotype was picked up many times. V gene TRBV6-5 combines with J gene TRBJ2-5, with D possibly TRBD2 on 6 matching bases. V lost 8 bases and J lost 4, with 14 bases in between. The CDR3 runs 13 residues. The germline CDR1 and CDR2 sequences are MNHEY and SVGAGI. DNA for the CDR3: TGTGCCAGCCGACTAGAAGGGATAGAGACCCAGTACTTC. Translating it yields CASRLEGIETQYF.

To note about this clonotype: Possible read error: a much larger clone is one base away. The chain recombines TRBV24-1 with TRBJ2-5, with no clear D. CDR1 and CDR2 (germline): KGHDR, SFDVKD. CDR3 length: 13 residues. The DNA of the CDR3 is TGTACCACCATAGATGGGCCGCAAGAGACCCAGTACTTC. Amino acids: CTTIDGPQETQYF.

The chain combines TRBV12-2 with TRBJ1-2. TRBV12-2 is described as a pseudogene. There are 13 residues in the CDR3. For the CDR3, the DNA is TGTGCAAGTCGCTTAGTTTGGGTCTATGGCTACACCTTC. Encoded protein: CASRLVWVYGYTF.

About this clonotype: This may be a read error, as it is one base from a much larger clone. The chain combines TRBV20-1 with TRBJ2-1, with 7 bases lining up with TRBD1. CDR1 DFQATT and CDR2 SNEGSKA come from the germline V gene (reference sequence). The CDR3 sequence is 12 residues long. After removal of 6 bases from V and 8 bases from J, the junction contained 7 bases not matched to a gene. The CDR3 protein is CSAKGAGDEQFF. The CDR3 DNA reads TGCAGTGCCAAGGGGGCAGGGGATGAGCAGTTCTTC.

With regard to this clonotype: A much more abundant neighbour one base away suggests this may be a read error. The CDR3 bases are TGCAGCGGCTGGCGGACGGGAAGGAAGACCCAGGACTTC. Its translation: CSGWRTGRKTQDF. The chain carries TRBV29-1 and TRBJ2-5; D perhaps matches TRBD2 (5 bases). The CDR3 is 13 amino acids. Germline values: CDR1 SQVTM, CDR2 ANQGSEA.

This clonotype was picked up many times. The chain joins TRBV27 to TRBJ2-5; no clear D. V was cut by 2 bases and J by 5 bases, with 12 bases left in between. From germline, CDR1 is MNHEY and CDR2 SMNVEV (reference sequence). This CDR3 contains 14 residues. The CDR3 DNA follows: TGTGCCAGCAGTTTAGGGTGGGGTTCGGAGACCCAGTACTTC. It codes for CASSLGWGSETQYF.

This clonotype was observed a few times. The V gene is TRBV6-6, the J gene TRBJ1-1; D gene unclear. Germline V gives CDR1 MNHNY, CDR2 SVGAGI (reference sequence). The ends were cut back, 2 bases at V and 6 bases at J, with 4 bases in the middle. CDR3 length: 11 amino acids. CDR3 loop: CASSYEAEAFF. CDR3 DNA: TGTGCCAGCAGTTACGAGGCTGAAGCTTTCTTT.

This clonotype was detected ten times or more. The V and J genes are TRBV20-1 and TRBJ2-7; 7 bases match TRBD1. The length of the CDR3 is 14 residues. Germline V CDR1 and CDR2: DFQATT, SNEGSKA (reference sequence). With V trimmed by 6 bases and J by 3 bases, 11 bases remained unmatched. CDR3 nucleotide sequence: TGCAGTGCCATAGCCCGGACAGGCAGCTACGAGCAGTACTTC. It is translated as CSAIARTGSYEQYF.

The chain links TRBV12-3 or TRBV12-4 to TRBJ1-5; a possible D gene is TRBD1 (6 bases). V shed 6 bases and J shed 5 bases, with 11 bases lying between them. CDR3 length equals 13 residues. CDR3 in amino acids: CASSPDSDQPQHF. The CDR3 nucleotides are TGTGCCAGCAGCCCGGACAGCGATCAGCCCCAGCATTTT.

This chain uses TRBV20-1 with TRBJ1-4, with a tentative D call TRBD1 (5 bases). Germline CDR1 and CDR2: DFQATT and SNEGSKA (reference sequence). This CDR3 region has 15 residues. Trimming cost V 7 bases and J 1 base, with 16 bases left between them. The CDR3 nucleotides are TGCAGTGGATCTCAGGGCTCGGGAACTAATGAAAAACTGTTTTTT. Amino acid sequence: CSGSQGSGTNEKLFF.

This clonotype was seen ten or more times. V gene TRBV21-1 combines with J gene TRBJ2-1; the DNA was not used to check the table's D call, TRBD1. TRBV21-1 is a pseudogene locus. The CDR3 has 11 amino acids. The chain's CDR3 is CASISTDPGFF. CDR3 in DNA: TGTGCCAGCATTTCGACGGACCCTGGGTTCTTC.

In this sample, this clonotype turned up many times. The chain employs TRBV20-1 and TRBJ2-1; 14 bases are shared with TRBD2. There are 14 residues in the CDR3. V gave up 3 bases and J gave up 8 bases; unmatched junction bases: 3. CDR1 is DFQATT and CDR2 is SNEGSKA in the germline V gene (reference sequence). This CDR3 reads CSARGTSGSDEQFF. DNA for the CDR3: TGCAGTGCTAGGGGGACTAGCGGGAGTGATGAGCAGTTCTTC.

V and J are TRBV5-1 and TRBJ2-1; TRBD2 matches at 8 bases. In germline, CDR1 is SGHRS, CDR2 YFSETQ. The CDR3 covers 12 residues. Losses at the gene ends were 2 bases for V and 10 bases for J; bases not matched to a gene: 2. The CDR3 loop is CASSFREGEQFF. DNA for the CDR3: TGCGCCAGCAGCTTTCGGGAGGGCGAGCAGTTCTTC. Using reference TRBV5-1 and TRBJ2-1 for the parts outside the CDR3, the full variable domain is KAGVTQTPRYLIKTRGQQVTLSCSPISGHRSVSWYQQTPGQGLQFLFEYFSETQRNKGNFPGRFSGRQFSNSRSEMNVSTLELGDSALYLCASSFREGEQFFGPGTRLTVL.

The chain links TRBV12-3 or TRBV12-4 to TRBJ1-1; D gene uncertain. The V gene lost 6 bases and the J gene lost 7 bases, with 21 bases spanning the gap. This CDR3 is 15 amino acids long. The CDR3 loop is CASSLPVMDVGEAFF. In DNA form, the CDR3 reads TGTGCCAGCAGCCTTCCTGTCATGGACGTTGGTGAAGCTTTCTTT.

This clonotype was seen only a few times. The chain employs TRBV3-1 and TRBJ1-2; 9 nucleotides line up with TRBD1. This CDR3 contains 18 residues. V lost 0 bases, J lost 4 bases, and 12 bases stayed unmatched. Germline V gene sequence: CDR1 LGHDT, CDR2 YNNKEL (reference sequence). CDR3 protein: CASSQEKGTGGLAYGYTF. The CDR3 region has the DNA TGTGCCAGCAGCCAAGAGAAGGGAACAGGGGGCTTGGCCTATGGCTACACCTTC.

This clonotype was counted at least ten times. This rearrangement joins TRBV29-1 to TRBJ2-5; 10 bases agree with TRBD1. Losses at the gene ends were 5 bases for V and 4 bases for J; bases not matched to a gene: 10. Germline loops: CDR1 SQVTM, CDR2 ANQGSEA. CDR3 length equals 15 residues. The CDR3 coding sequence is TGCAGCGTTACCGGACAGGGGGGACGTCTAGAGACCCAGTACTTC. Amino acid sequence: CSVTGQGGRLETQYF.

Here the CDR3 DNA reads TGTGCCACCAGTGATTCTGCCAGGGACACCGAGACCCAGTACTTC. It is translated as CATSDSARDTETQYF. The chain couples TRBV24-1 to TRBJ2-5, with D perhaps TRBD1 (6 bases). The V gene lost 2 bases and the J gene lost 5 bases, with 14 bases spanning the gap. This CDR3 spans 15 amino acids. The V gene's germline CDR1 is KGHDR and CDR2 SFDVKD.